The T cell receptor (beta chain) under discussion was sequenced for a study of blood T cell repertoires in COVID-19. Study-level information: Nucleic acid was either cDNA or gDNA, and it came from T cells, B-cell-depleted T cells, or PBMCs.

The participants were between roughly 18 and 89 years old and came from roughly 25 US areas. Two negative PCRs, clearance, or symptom resolution characterized the recovered Cohort 3 donors. The CDR3 is 17 amino acids. V trimming: 1 base; J trimming: 4 bases; junction bases outside the gene matches: 6. Germline V gene lookup returns CDR1 SGHAT and CDR2 FQNNGV. In the authors' workflow: Amplified reference gene primers provided the basis for estimating nucleated cell counts. The assay was immunoSEQ multiplex PCR, and TCRdb's table has in-frame clones only and misses some. The D gene and trimming were derived from the DNA, and the V and J assignments and clone size from that table. In the table there are 250,000 or so clones, roughly four fifths of which are singletons.

The receptor was isolated from a man in his sixties who had recovered from COVID-19. This chain joins TRBV11-2 and TRBJ2-5; the match to TRBD2 covers 13 bases. The source material was PBMCs or T cells enriched from blood (not recorded which). The chain's CDR3 is CASSLATSGGALETQYF. CDR3 coding DNA: TGTGCCAGCAGCTTAGCAACTAGCGGGGGGGCCTTAGAGACCCAGTACTTC.